Included here is one TCR beta chain sequence, with context. The record originates from a study of blood T cell repertoires in COVID-19. Whole-study context: Sources were T cells, B-cell-depleted T cells, or PBMCs; the material itself was cDNA or gDNA.

In the authors' workflow: Reference gene primer amplification yielded estimated nucleated cell counts. TCRdb's copy holds only in-frame clones and misses some; the assay was immunoSEQ multiplex PCR. The V and J calls and the clone size are those of that table, but D and trimming were determined from the DNA. Of about 330,000 clones in the sample, about 83% were seen once. The CDR3 loop spans 16 amino acids. Germline V lookup: CDR1 SGDLS, CDR2 YYNGEE. Trimming shortened V by 0 bases and J by 6 bases, and 16 bases separated the two germline ends. The rearrangement joins TRBV9 to TRBJ2-1; TRBD2 might be the D (6 bases). This receptor was taken from a woman in her forties or fifties with acute or convalescent COVID-19. Sequencing was carried out using peripheral blood. The CDR3 loop reads CASSVGAHQAGNEQFF. The DNA for the CDR3 is TGTGCCAGCAGCGTAGGTGCCCACCAAGCGGGCAATGAGCAGTTCTTC.